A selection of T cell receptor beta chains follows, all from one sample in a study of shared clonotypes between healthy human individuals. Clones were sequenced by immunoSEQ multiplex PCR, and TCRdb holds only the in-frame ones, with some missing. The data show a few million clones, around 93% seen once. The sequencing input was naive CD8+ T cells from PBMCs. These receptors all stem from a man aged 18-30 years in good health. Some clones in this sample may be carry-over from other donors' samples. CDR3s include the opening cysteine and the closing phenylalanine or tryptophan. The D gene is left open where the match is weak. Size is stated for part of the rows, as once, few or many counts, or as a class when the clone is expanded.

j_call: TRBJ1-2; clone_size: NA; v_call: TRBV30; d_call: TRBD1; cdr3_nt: TGTGCCTGGAGTCCCTGGGACAGGGGATATGGCTACACCTTC; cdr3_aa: CAWSPWDRGYGYTF
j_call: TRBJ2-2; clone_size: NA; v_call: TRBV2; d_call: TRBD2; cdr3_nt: TGTGCCAGCAGCGCCGGACTAGCGGGAGGGCCAAGCGGGGAGCTGTTTTTT; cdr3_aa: CASSAGLAGGPSGELFF
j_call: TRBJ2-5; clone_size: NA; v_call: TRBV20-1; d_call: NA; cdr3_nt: TGCAGTGTCCGGGGTCTGGAGACCCAGTACTTC; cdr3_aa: CSVRGLETQYF
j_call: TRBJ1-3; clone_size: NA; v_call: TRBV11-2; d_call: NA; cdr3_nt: TGTGCCAGCAGCCCAGGGGTGGGTCCCTTAAACACCATATATTTT; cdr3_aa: CASSPGVGPLNTIYF
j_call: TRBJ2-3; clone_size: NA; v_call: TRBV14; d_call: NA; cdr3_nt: TGTGCCAGCAGCCAGTTTGGGGGCACAGATACGCAGTATTTT; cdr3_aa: CASSQFGGTDTQYF
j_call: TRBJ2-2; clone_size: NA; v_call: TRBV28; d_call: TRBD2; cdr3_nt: TGTGCCAGCAGTCGCCCGGGACTAGACCTCACCGGGGAGCTGTTTTTT; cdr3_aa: CASSRPGLDLTGELFF
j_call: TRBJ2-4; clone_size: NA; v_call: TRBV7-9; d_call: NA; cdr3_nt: TGTGCCAGCAGCTCCTGGACCGACAGAGGGAACATTCAGTACTTC; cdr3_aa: CASSSWTDRGNIQYF
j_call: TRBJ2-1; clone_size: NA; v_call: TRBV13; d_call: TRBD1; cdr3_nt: TGTGCCAGCAGCCCGAATGGGGGGACAGGGACGAATGAGCAGTTCTTC; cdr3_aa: CASSPNGGTGTNEQFF
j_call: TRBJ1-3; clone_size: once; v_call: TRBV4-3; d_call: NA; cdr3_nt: TGCGCCAGCAGCCGACGCGAGGGGTTGGGAAACACCATATATTTT; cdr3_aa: CASSRREGLGNTIYF
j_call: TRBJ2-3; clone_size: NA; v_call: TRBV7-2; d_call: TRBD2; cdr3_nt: TGTGCCAGCAGTCAGGGCGCTAGCGGGAGATATACGCAGTATTTT; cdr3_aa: CASSQGASGRYTQYF
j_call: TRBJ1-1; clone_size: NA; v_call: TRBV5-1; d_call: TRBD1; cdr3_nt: TGCGCCAGCAGCGCACGCGGGACAGGGGGCACTGAAGCTTTCTTT; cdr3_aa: CASSARGTGGTEAFF
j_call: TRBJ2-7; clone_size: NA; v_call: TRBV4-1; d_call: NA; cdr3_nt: TGCGCCAGCAGCCCTCTTATGACTGATAAGGCCTTCGAGCAGTACTTC; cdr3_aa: CASSPLMTDKAFEQYF
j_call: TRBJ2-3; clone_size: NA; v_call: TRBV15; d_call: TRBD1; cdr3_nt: TGTGCCACCAGCAGAGCCCGACAGGGCAGTACGCAGTATTTT; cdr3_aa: CATSRARQGSTQYF
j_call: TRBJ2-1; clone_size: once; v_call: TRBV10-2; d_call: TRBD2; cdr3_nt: TGCGCCAGTTCGGGTAAGACTAGCGGGACCCATGAGCAGTTCTTC; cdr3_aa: CASSGKTSGTHEQFF
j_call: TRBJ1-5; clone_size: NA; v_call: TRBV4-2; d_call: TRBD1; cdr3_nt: TGTGCCAGCAGCCAAGATAACACAGACAGGGGGTTTCATCAGCCCCAGCATTTT; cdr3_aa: CASSQDNTDRGFHQPQHF
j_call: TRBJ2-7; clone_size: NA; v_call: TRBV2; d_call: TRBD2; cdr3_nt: TGTGCCAGCAGTGGCCAGCGGGGCCTTTGGGAGCAGTACTTC; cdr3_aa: CASSGQRGLWEQYF
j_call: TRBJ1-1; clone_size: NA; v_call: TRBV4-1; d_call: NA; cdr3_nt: TGCGCCAGCAGCCAAGTTACAAGAGTGAACGCTGAAGCTTTCTTT; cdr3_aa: CASSQVTRVNAEAFF
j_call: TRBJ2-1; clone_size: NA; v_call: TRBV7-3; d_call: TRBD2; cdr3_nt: TGTGCCAGCAGCTCATATAGCGGGAGTCCCTACAATGAGCAGTTCTTC; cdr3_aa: CASSSYSGSPYNEQFF
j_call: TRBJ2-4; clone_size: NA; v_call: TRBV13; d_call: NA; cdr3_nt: TGTGCCAGCCTCCTTCGAGGGAGTTTTGAAAACATTCAGTACTTC; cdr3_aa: CASLLRGSFENIQYF
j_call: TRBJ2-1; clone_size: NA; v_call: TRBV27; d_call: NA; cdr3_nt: TGTGCCAGCAGTTCGTGGAGGGAGGCAGGGAATGAGCAGTTCTTC; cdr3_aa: CASSSWREAGNEQFF
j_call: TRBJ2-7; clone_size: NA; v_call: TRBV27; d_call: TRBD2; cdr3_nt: TGTGCCAGCGGACTAGCGGGATCCCCAGTAACCTACGAGCAGTACTTC; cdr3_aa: CASGLAGSPVTYEQYF
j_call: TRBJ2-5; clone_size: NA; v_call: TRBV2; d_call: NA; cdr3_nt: TGTGCCAGCAGTGATTGGGCTAGCAGCCAAGAGACCCAGTACTTC; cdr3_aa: CASSDWASSQETQYF
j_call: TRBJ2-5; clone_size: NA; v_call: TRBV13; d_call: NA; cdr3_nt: TGTGCCAGCAGCTTAGGGGGCGGGTCGGAGACCCAGTACTTC; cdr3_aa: CASSLGGGSETQYF
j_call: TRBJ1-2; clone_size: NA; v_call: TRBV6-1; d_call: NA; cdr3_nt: TGTGCCAGCAGTGATGGCGGGGTCCTCCTACCTAACTATGGCTACACCTTC; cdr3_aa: CASSDGGVLLPNYGYTF
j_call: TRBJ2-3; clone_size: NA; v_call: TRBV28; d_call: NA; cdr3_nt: TGTGCCAGCAGCCTCACTGAGAGACCCACAGATACGCAGTATTTT; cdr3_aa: CASSLTERPTDTQYF
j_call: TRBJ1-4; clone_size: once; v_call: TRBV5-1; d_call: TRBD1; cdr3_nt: TGCGCCAGCAGCTCCCGACAGGGAGAAGGAAAACTGTTTTTT; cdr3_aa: CASSSRQGEGKLFF
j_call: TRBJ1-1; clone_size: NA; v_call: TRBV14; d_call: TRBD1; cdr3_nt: TGTGCCAGCAGCCAGGGGACAGGGGAATTGGTCACTGAAGCTTTCTTT; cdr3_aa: CASSQGTGELVTEAFF
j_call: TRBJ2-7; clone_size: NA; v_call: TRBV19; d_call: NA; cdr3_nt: TGTGCCAGTAGTAACGGCGGGCCCTCCTACGAGCAGTACTTC; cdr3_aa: CASSNGGPSYEQYF
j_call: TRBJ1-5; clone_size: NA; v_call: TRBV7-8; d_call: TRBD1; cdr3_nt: TGTGCCAGCAGCCCCACGACAGGGTATAGCAATCAGCCCCAGCATTTT; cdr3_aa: CASSPTTGYSNQPQHF
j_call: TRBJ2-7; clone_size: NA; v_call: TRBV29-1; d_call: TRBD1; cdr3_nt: TGCAGCGCGACAGGGCCCGGCTACGAGCAGTACTTC; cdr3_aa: CSATGPGYEQYF
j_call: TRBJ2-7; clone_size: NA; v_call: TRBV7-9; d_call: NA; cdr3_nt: TGTGCCAGCAGCTTACCCCTGACCTACGAGCAGTACTTC; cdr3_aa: CASSLPLTYEQYF
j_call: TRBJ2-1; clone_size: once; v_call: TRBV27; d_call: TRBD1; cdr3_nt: TGTGCCAGCAGTTGGACAGGCCACAATGAGCAGTTCTTC; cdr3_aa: CASSWTGHNEQFF
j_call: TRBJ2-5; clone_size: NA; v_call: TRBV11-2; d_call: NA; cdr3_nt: TGTGCCAGCAGCTTAGCAGGACAGCAAGAGACCCAGTACTTC; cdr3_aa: CASSLAGQQETQYF
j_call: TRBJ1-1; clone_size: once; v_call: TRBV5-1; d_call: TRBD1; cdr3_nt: TGCGCCAGCAGCTTGGGACAGGGGGCTTCTGAAGCTTTCTTT; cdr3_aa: CASSLGQGASEAFF
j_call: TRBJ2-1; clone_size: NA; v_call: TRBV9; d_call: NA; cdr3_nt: TGTGCCAGCACCGAGACGGGGCAGGGGCCCTACAATGAGCAGTTCTTC; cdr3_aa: CASTETGQGPYNEQFF
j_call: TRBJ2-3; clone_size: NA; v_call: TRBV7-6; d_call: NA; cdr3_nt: TGTGCCAGCAGCCCGGAGCGGTCCACAGATACGCAGTATTTT; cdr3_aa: CASSPERSTDTQYF
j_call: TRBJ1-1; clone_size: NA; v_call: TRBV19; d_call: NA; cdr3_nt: TGTGCCAGTAGTCCGCGCGTGGGGGCAAGCACTGAAGCTTTCTTT; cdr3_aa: CASSPRVGASTEAFF
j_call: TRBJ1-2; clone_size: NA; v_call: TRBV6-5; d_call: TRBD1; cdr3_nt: TGTGCCAGCAAAAACCCCCCGGGCCAGGGGGCAGGCTACACCTTC; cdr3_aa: CASKNPPGQGAGYTF
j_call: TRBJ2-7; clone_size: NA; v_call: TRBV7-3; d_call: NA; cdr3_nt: TGTGCCAGCAGCCCGAACTGGAGCCGCCAACCCTACGAGCAGTACTTC; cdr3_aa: CASSPNWSRQPYEQYF
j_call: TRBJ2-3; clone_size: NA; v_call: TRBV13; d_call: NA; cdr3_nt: TGTGCCAGCAGCTTAGCGGGCGGGTTAACAGATACGCAGTATTTT; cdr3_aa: CASSLAGGLTDTQYF
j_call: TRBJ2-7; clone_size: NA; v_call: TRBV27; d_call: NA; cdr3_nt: TGTGCCAGCAGTTTATCGCACGACTACGAGCAGTACTTC; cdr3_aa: CASSLSHDYEQYF
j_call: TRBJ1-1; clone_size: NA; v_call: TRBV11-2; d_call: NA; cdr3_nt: TGTGCCAGCAGCTTATTCCCCACAGGGTCGAACACTGAAGCTTTCTTT; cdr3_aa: CASSLFPTGSNTEAFF